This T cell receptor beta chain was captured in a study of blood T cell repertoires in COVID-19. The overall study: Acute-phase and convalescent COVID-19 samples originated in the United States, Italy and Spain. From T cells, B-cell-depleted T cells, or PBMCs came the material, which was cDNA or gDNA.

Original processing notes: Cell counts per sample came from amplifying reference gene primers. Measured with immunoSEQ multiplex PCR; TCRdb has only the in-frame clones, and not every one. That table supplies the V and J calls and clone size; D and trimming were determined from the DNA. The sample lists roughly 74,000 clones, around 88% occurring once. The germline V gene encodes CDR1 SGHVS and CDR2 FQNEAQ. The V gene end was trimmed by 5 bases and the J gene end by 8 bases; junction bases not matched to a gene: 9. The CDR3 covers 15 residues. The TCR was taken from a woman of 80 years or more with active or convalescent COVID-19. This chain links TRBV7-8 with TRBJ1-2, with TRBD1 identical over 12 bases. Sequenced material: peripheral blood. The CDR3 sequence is CASSSPSGTGGGYTF. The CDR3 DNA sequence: TGTGCCAGCAGCAGCCCTTCCGGGACAGGGGGCGGCTACACCTTC.